This T cell receptor beta chain was observed in a study of cytomegalovirus exposure and HLA in healthy donors. Amplification used 60 Vbeta primers and 13 Jbeta primers. Sequencing used immunoSEQ multiplex PCR; TCRdb keeps in-frame clones, though not all of them. The profile covers about 94,000 clones, with about 80% appearing a single time and roughly 1.5% taken by the ten largest. The CDR3 runs 12 residues. The germline V and J ends were trimmed by 3 bases and 4 bases, with 7 bases remaining between them. CDR1 and CDR2 (germline): SGDLS, YYNGEE. V and J are TRBV9 and TRBJ1-2; possibly TRBD1 for D (5 bases). The receptor comes from a male donor in good health and CMV-seronegative. Material: PBMCs. CDR3 protein: CASSGTRYGYTF. The CDR3 bases are TGTGCCAGCAGCGGGACACGCTATGGCTACACCTTC.